These T cell receptor beta chains were read from a single sample in a study of vaccination effects on CD4 cells after COVID-19. Assay: immunoSEQ multiplex PCR; the TCRdb copy retains only in-frame clones and omits some. The sample includes 42,000 or so clones, 72% of them seen just once. For these receptors, no antigen is known. Specimen: CD4+ T cells from PBMCs cultured without peptide, collected after COVID-19 vaccination. Receptors were obtained from a human donor who received a COVID-19 vaccine. CDR3s include the opening cysteine and the closing phenylalanine or tryptophan. Each record gives: clone size, J gene, D gene, V gene, CDR3 DNA, CDR3 protein. The D gene is left open where the match is weak. The listing skips clone size in some rows; elsewhere it reads once, few, many or a size class.

. TRBJ2-1 . TRBV7-6 TGTGCCAGCAGCCTTAGGGGGGGCGGGTCCTACAATGAGCAGTTCTTC CASSLRGGGSYNEQFF
once TRBJ1-2 . TRBV7-9 TGTGCCAGCAGCTTAGGACCGGAAGCTAACTATGGCTACACCTTC CASSLGPEANYGYTF
few TRBJ1-1 . TRBV18 TGTGCCAGCTCACCACAGGTTATGAACACTGAAGCTTTCTTT CASSPQVMNTEAFF
. TRBJ2-5 . TRBV19 TGTGCCAGTAGCCAAGGGCTGGGGACCCAGTACTTC CASSQGLGTQYF
once TRBJ1-2 . TRBV7-9 TGTGCCAGCAGCTATCCCCCTAACTATGGCTACACCTTC CASSYPPNYGYTF
few TRBJ1-2 . TRBV5-1 TGCGCCAGCAGCTATCCGGGAACTACTAACTATGGCTACACCTTC CASSYPGTTNYGYTF
. TRBJ2-6 TRBD2 TRBV9 TGTGCCAGCAGCGACCTAGCGGGGGGCCCCTCCTCTGGGGCCAACGTCCTGACTTTC CASSDLAGGPSSGANVLTF
few TRBJ2-1 TRBD2 TRBV5-4 TGTGCCAGCAGCCGCGGGACTAGCGGGGGGGCCAGGTATGGTGAGCAGTTCTTC CASSRGTSGGARYGEQFF
. TRBJ1-6 . TRBV3-1/TRBV3-2 TGTGCCAGCAGCCAAGTGGACGGAGATTCACCCCTCCACTTT CASSQVDGDSPLHF
. TRBJ1-2 . TRBV27 TGTGCCAGCAAAATGGGCAGCCCTGCCGGCGGCTACACCTTC CASKMGSPAGGYTF
. TRBJ2-7 TRBD1 TRBV5-1 TGCGCCAGCAGCTTAGACAGGGGTAAGAACGAGCAGTACTTC CASSLDRGKNEQYF
few TRBJ2-2 . TRBV6-6 TGTGCCAGCAGTTTACCGCTAAGGGAGCTGTTTTTT CASSLPLRELFF
. TRBJ1-4 TRBD1 TRBV19 TGTGCCACCAACAGGGGGCTTAACGAAAAACTGTTTTTT CATNRGLNEKLFF
once TRBJ2-3 . TRBV19 TGTGCCAGTAGTGAGTCCCAGGGTTGGCATACGCAGTATTTT CASSESQGWHTQYF
. TRBJ2-2 TRBD2 TRBV6-4 TGTGCCAGCAGTGACTCACTAGCGGGCGACCTATATGGCGGGGAGCTGTTTTTT CASSDSLAGDLYGGELFF
. TRBJ2-1 . TRBV6-5 TGTGCCAGCAGGAAAACAGGGAACGGGCCGGGGCAGCAGTTCTTC CASRKTGNGPGQQFF
. TRBJ2-3 TRBD2 TRBV27 TGTGCCAGCAGTTTACCGGGACTAGCGGGAGTCAGCGCAGATACGCAGTATTTT CASSLPGLAGVSADTQYF
. TRBJ2-6 TRBD2 TRBV6-6 TGTGCCAGCAGTCCCGGGGCGGGGGCTGGGGCCAACGTCCTGACTTTC CASSPGAGAGANVLTF
medium-sized TRBJ1-5 . TRBV19 TGTGCCAGCCGGTCCAGGGATCCCAATCAGCCCCAGCATTTT CASRSRDPNQPQHF
few TRBJ2-6 . TRBV5-1 TGCGCCAGCAGCTTGGCAGGGGGGCAGGTCCGCTCTGGGGCCAACGTCCTGACTTTC CASSLAGGQVRSGANVLTF
. TRBJ1-2 . TRBV12-3/TRBV12-4 TGTGCCAGCAGTTCCAGGGGACGCTATGGCTACACCTTC CASSSRGRYGYTF
once TRBJ1-1 . TRBV29-1 TGCAGCGTCGGACAGCTGAACACTGAAGCTTTCTTT CSVGQLNTEAFF
. TRBJ2-7 . TRBV3-1/TRBV3-2 TGTGCCAGCAGCCAAATTGGCGAGCAGTACTTC CASSQIGEQYF
. TRBJ1-2 . TRBV2 TGTGCCAGCAGTGAGGAGCCTGTCTATGGCTACACCTTC CASSEEPVYGYTF
once TRBJ2-7 . TRBV10-3 TGTGCCATCAGTGAGCCGAAACCGGACGAGCAGTACTTC CAISEPKPDEQYF
. TRBJ1-4 . TRBV7-2 TGTGCCAGCAGTGCATTGACAGAGAATGAAAAACTGTTTTTT CASSALTENEKLFF
. TRBJ2-3 TRBD2 TRBV7-9 TGTGCCAGCAGCTTGGTTATACTAGCGGGCACAGATACGCAGTATTTT CASSLVILAGTDTQYF